This entry lists 28 T cell receptor beta chains sequenced from one sample in a study of beta chain features in type 1 diabetes. Since all of the isolated RNA was reverse transcribed, expressed TCRB transcripts were what got sequenced. Generated by immunoSEQ multiplex PCR, the TCRdb table keeps only in-frame clones and is missing some. The sample consists of about 350,000 clones, about 18% of them appearing once. Sequenced input: naive CD4+ T cells from blood. These receptors were collected from a woman aged 18-29 years in good health.

This clone was seen more than once but under ten times. The rearrangement uses TRBV21-1 and TRBJ2-6; the table's D call, TRBD2, was not checked against the DNA. TRBV21-1 is termed a pseudogene. The CDR3 sequence is 16 residues long. CDR3 coding DNA: TGTGCCAGCAGGAGGTTGGGTGATTCTGGGGCCAACGTCCTGACTTTC. Translating gives CASRRLGDSGANVLTF.

The chain is built from TRBV7-9 and TRBJ2-5; maybe TRBD2 (6 bases). This CDR3 is built from 12 residues. Germline V CDR1 and CDR2: SEHNR, FQNEAQ (reference sequence). Trimming stripped 4 bases from V and 5 bases from J, with 8 bases between. The CDR3 region is CASSSAGETQYF. The DNA of the CDR3 is TGTGCCAGCAGCTCCGCGGGGGAGACCCAGTACTTC.

J is TRBJ2-3 and V is TRBV9; 12 positions match TRBD2. Germline assignment: CDR1 SGDLS and CDR2 YYNGEE. CDR3 length: 16 amino acids. Trimming removed 2 bases from V and 4 bases from J; junction bases left unmatched: 5. The CDR3 DNA reads as TGTGCCAGCAGCGTGACTAGCGGGAGTGGCCCAGATACGCAGTATTTT. Amino acid sequence: CASSVTSGSGPDTQYF.

The chain combines TRBV7-9 with TRBJ2-7; unclear D gene. Per germline, CDR1 SEHNR and CDR2 FQNEAQ (reference sequence). V lost 2 bases and J lost 0, with 11 bases in between. This CDR3 comprises 15 residues. The CDR3 nucleotides read TGTGCCAGCAGCTTAATTCAGGCTGGCTCCTACGAGCAGTACTTC. Amino acid sequence: CASSLIQAGSYEQYF. The entire variable domain, with the rest obtained from reference TRBV7-9 and TRBJ2-7, is as follows: DTGVSQNPRHKITKRGQNVTFRCDPISEHNRLYWYRQTLGQGPEFLTYFQNEAQLEKSRLLSDRFSAERPKGSFSTLEIQRTEQGDSAMYLCASSLIQAGSYEQYFGPGTRLTVT.

The rearrangement joins TRBV5-4 to TRBJ2-2, with 9 bases fitting TRBD1. V lost 0 bases, J lost 5 bases, and 2 bases stayed unmatched. CDR3 length: 15 amino acids. CDR1 SGHNT and CDR2 YYREEE come from the germline V gene (reference sequence). CDR3 DNA: TGTGCCAGCAGCTTGGGGACAGGGGTTACCGGGGAGCTGTTTTTT. It encodes CASSLGTGVTGELFF.

This clone was seen more than once but under ten times. The chain carries TRBV18 and TRBJ2-1; tentative D call: TRBD1 (5 bases). From germline, CDR1 is KGHSH and CDR2 LQKENI. The V end was cut by 0 bases, the J end by 5 bases, with 14 bases between. The CDR3 has 16 amino acids. The CDR3 here is CASSPPEDKGNNEQFF. CDR3 bases: TGTGCCAGCTCACCACCCGAGGACAAGGGAAACAATGAGCAGTTCTTC.

The chain links TRBV5-1 to TRBJ2-6, with D possibly TRBD1 on 6 matching bases. CDR1 is SGHRS, CDR2 YFSETQ, per germline. This CDR3 comprises 16 residues. V was clipped by 3 bases and J by 0 bases, with 10 bases between them. Here the CDR3 reads CASSSAGASGANVLTF. For the CDR3, the DNA is TGCGCCAGCAGCTCCGCAGGGGCCTCTGGGGCCAACGTCCTGACTTTC.

This clone showed up just a few times. The V gene is TRBV9, the J gene TRBJ2-4; weak D call: TRBD2 (5 bases). With 3 bases removed from V and 9 bases from J, the gap between germline ends came to 16 bases. Germline V CDR1 and CDR2: SGDLS, YYNGEE. This CDR3 comprises 14 residues. The DNA of the CDR3 is TGTGCCAGCAGCGCCCGGAATACTAGGGCCATTCAGTACTTC. Translated: CASSARNTRAIQYF.

The CDR3 coding sequence is TGTGCCTGGAGTGTAAGCGACAGGGGTGAGACCCAGTACTTC. Translation gives CAWSVSDRGETQYF. The chain recombines TRBV30 with TRBJ2-5; 8 bases fit TRBD1. V trimming: 0 bases; J trimming: 5 bases; junction bases outside the gene matches: 5. From germline, CDR1 is GTSNPN and CDR2 SVGIG (reference sequence). This CDR3 region has 14 residues.

V is TRBV11-2 and J is TRBJ2-5, with 10 nucleotides matching TRBD2. The length of the CDR3 is 15 residues. V lost 4 bases to trimming and J lost 7 bases; unmatched junction nucleotides: 9. Germline CDR1 is SGHAT and CDR2 is FQNNGV. The CDR3 region is CASSSLAGPIRTQYF. The CDR3 nucleotides are TGTGCCAGCAGCTCACTAGCGGGACCTATACGGACCCAGTACTTC.

This chain connects TRBV6-6 to TRBJ2-4, with a tentative D call TRBD1 (6 bases). The CDR3 contains 16 residues. V lost 2 bases and J lost 0, with 11 bases in between. Germline-derived CDR1 and CDR2 are MNHNY and SVGAGI (reference sequence). Here the CDR3 reads CASSYTGQLAKNIQYF. The CDR3 nucleotides are TGTGCCAGCAGTTACACTGGACAGCTAGCCAAAAACATTCAGTACTTC.

The chain combines TRBV7-9 with TRBJ1-1; TRBD1 agrees at 7 bases. V was pared by 1 base and J by 10 bases, with 0 bases of the junction left unmatched. Germline values: CDR1 SEHNR, CDR2 FQNEAQ (reference sequence). CDR3 length: 11 residues. This CDR3 reads CASSLGQGAFF. For the CDR3, the DNA is TGTGCCAGCAGCTTAGGACAGGGAGCTTTCTTT.

This chain uses TRBV7-3 with TRBJ2-1; tentative D call: TRBD2 (6 bases). V gave up 3 bases and J gave up 7 bases, with 13 bases separating them. CDR1 and CDR2 from the germline V gene are SGHTA and FQGTGA. CDR3 length: 14 amino acids. The CDR3 DNA reads TGTGCCAGCAGCTTGTTGGGGGGAAAGAATGAGCAGTTCTTC. This codes for CASSLLGGKNEQFF. Using reference TRBV7-3 and TRBJ2-1 for the parts outside the CDR3, the full variable domain is GAGVSQTPSNKVTEKGKYVELRCDPISGHTALYWYRQSLGQGPEFLIYFQGTGAADDSGLPNDRFFAVRPEGSVSTLKIQRTERGDSAVYLCASSLLGGKNEQFFGPGTRLTVL.

The chain carries TRBV10-3 and TRBJ2-3; possibly TRBD1 for D (6 bases). V was trimmed by 8 bases and J by 0 bases, leaving 6 bases between them. The CDR3 extends over 12 amino acids. Germline-derived CDR1 and CDR2 are ENHRY and SYGVKD. CDR3: CAIGGSTDTQYF. The CDR3 nucleotides read TGTGCCATCGGGGGCAGCACAGATACGCAGTATTTT.

This clone appeared a few times. The chain is built from TRBV5-1 and TRBJ1-2, with 7 positions matching TRBD1. V was clipped by 4 bases and J by 2 bases; unmatched bases: 5. CDR3 length equals 14 residues. Germline V gives CDR1 SGHRS, CDR2 YFSETQ. The CDR3 nucleotides are TGCGCCAGCAGCGAAGGGACAGTAAACTATGGCTACACCTTC. Protein: CASSEGTVNYGYTF.

This rearrangement joins TRBV2 to TRBJ2-1, with D possibly TRBD2 on 7 matching bases. The CDR3 covers 15 residues. Trimming left V 1 base short and J 9 bases short, with 16 bases between. Germline CDR1 is SNHLY and CDR2 is FYNNEI. CDR3 loop: CASSEGGGAGGEQFF. The CDR3 nucleotides read TGTGCCAGCAGTGAAGGTGGGGGGGCCGGGGGTGAGCAGTTCTTC.

The chain links TRBV6-1 to TRBJ2-3; 12 nucleotides match TRBD2. Trimming cost V 8 bases and J 5 bases; bases outside gene matches: 8. The CDR3 consists of 15 residues. Germline V gene lookup returns CDR1 MNHNS and CDR2 SASEGT. Written as DNA, the CDR3 is TGTGCCAGCCTGAGGACTAGCGGGACCTTAGATACGCAGTATTTT. The encoded protein is CASLRTSGTLDTQYF.

Only a few counts were recorded for this clone. The chain joins TRBV30 to TRBJ1-2; TRBD1 might be the D (5 bases). The CDR3 is 15 residues long. V was cut by 0 bases and J by 7 bases, with 18 bases left in between. CDR1 and CDR2 (germline): GTSNPN, SVGIG (reference sequence). In DNA, the CDR3 is TGTGCCTGGAGTGTAGCCCCAGGGAAGTTGCTTGGCTACACCTTC. Translating gives CAWSVAPGKLLGYTF.

This clone was detected only a few times. This sample also contains other DNA sequences that code for the same CDR3. The chain couples TRBV5-1 to TRBJ1-1; TRBD1 matches at 7 bases. CDR1 and CDR2 (germline): SGHRS, YFSETQ. CDR3 length: 15 residues. The V and J ends lost 2 bases and 1 base, in that order; junction bases with no gene match: 5. DNA for the CDR3: TGCGCCAGCAGCTTAGTTACAGGGGCGAACACTGAAGCTTTCTTT. Its protein product is CASSLVTGANTEAFF. Full variable domain (outside the CDR3, taken from reference TRBV5-1 and TRBJ1-1): KAGVTQTPRYLIKTRGQQVTLSCSPISGHRSVSWYQQTPGQGLQFLFEYFSETQRNKGNFPGRFSGRQFSNSRSEMNVSTLELGDSALYLCASSLVTGANTEAFFGQGTRLTVV.

The V and J genes are TRBV29-1 and TRBJ2-5, with TRBD2 matching over 7 bases. CDR3 size: 12 residues. Looked up from germline, CDR1 is SQVTM and CDR2 is ANQGSEA. Unmatched junction bases numbered 7, after V lost 5 bases and J lost 7 bases. In DNA form, the CDR3 reads TGCAGCGTTCGGGAGGCCGAGGGGACCCAGTACTTC. Translating gives CSVREAEGTQYF.

This clone was counted a few times. A read error may produce the germline difference seen at one junction end. The chain combines TRBV7-7 with TRBJ2-5; TRBD1 is a possible D gene (6 bases). This CDR3 region has 13 residues. Looked up from germline, CDR1 is SSHAT and CDR2 is FNYEAQ (reference sequence). The CDR3 DNA is TGTGCTAGCAGCCCTGGACAGCAAGAGACCCAGTACTTC. The encoded protein is CASSPGQQETQYF.

The chain links TRBV4-1 to TRBJ1-1, with 8 positions matching TRBD1. Germline V gives CDR1 MGHRA, CDR2 YSYEKL. V gave up 0 bases and J gave up 7 bases; unmatched junction bases: 4. The CDR3 runs 14 residues. The CDR3 is CASSQEGGQVEAFF. The CDR3 DNA is TGCGCCAGCAGCCAAGAGGGGGGACAGGTTGAAGCTTTCTTT.

The chain carries TRBV2 and TRBJ1-1; 9 nucleotides match TRBD1. The CDR3 sequence is 14 residues long. The germline V gene encodes CDR1 SNHLY and CDR2 FYNNEI. V lost 6 bases and J lost 5; bases outside the gene matches: 7. Here the CDR3 reads CASRRGQGGTEAFF. CDR3 coding DNA: TGTGCCAGCAGAAGGGGACAGGGTGGGACTGAAGCTTTCTTT.

Remarks on this clone: This sample also contains other DNA sequences that code for the same CDR3. The rearrangement joins TRBV6-5 to TRBJ2-7; 9 nucleotides match TRBD1. Germline V gene data show CDR1 as MNHEY and CDR2 as SVGAGI. This CDR3 is 15 amino acids long. Trimming at V came to 0 bases and at J to 4 bases, leaving 4 bases not matched to a gene. The chain's CDR3 is CASSYSGTGKYEQYF. The CDR3 DNA sequence: TGTGCCAGCAGTTACTCAGGGACAGGGAAGTACGAGCAGTACTTC.

CDR3 bases: TGTGCCTGTATTTCGATTGGCGGCACTGAAGCTTTCTTT. Protein product: CACISIGGTEAFF. The V and J genes are TRBV30 and TRBJ1-1; D is unclear. The V gene's germline CDR1 is GTSNPN and CDR2 SVGIG (reference sequence). Trimming pared 6 bases from V and 4 bases from J, leaving 15 bases between. The CDR3 totals 13 residues.

In its sample, this clone was seen a few times. The chain joins TRBV9 to TRBJ2-5; D possibly corresponds to TRBD2 (6 bases). V lost 7 bases, J lost 5 bases, and 18 bases lay in between. The CDR3 runs to 14 residues. Per germline, CDR1 SGDLS and CDR2 YYNGEE. The CDR3 loop reads CASGAVTEGETQYF. The CDR3 DNA sequence: TGTGCCAGCGGAGCGGTCACGGAGGGGGAGACCCAGTACTTC. Supplemented by reference TRBV9 and TRBJ2-5, the full variable domain reads DSGVTQTPKHLITATGQRVTLRCSPRSGDLSVYWYQQSLDQGLQFLIQYYNGEERAKGNILERFSAQQFPDLHSELNLSSLELGDSALYFCASGAVTEGETQYFGPGTRLLVL.

This clone is a singleton in its sample. The CDR3 DNA reads TGTGCCAGCAGTGAACAAGGGACTGGAAGGTCCTACGAGCAGTACTTC. Its protein is CASSEQGTGRSYEQYF. This chain links TRBV6-1 with TRBJ2-7; weak D call: TRBD2 (6 bases). Germline CDR1 is MNHNS and CDR2 is SASEGT. V was cut by 2 bases and J by 1 base, with 15 bases left in between. The CDR3 spans 16 residues.

V gene TRBV29-1 combines with J gene TRBJ2-5; 8 positions match TRBD2. V lost 4 bases to trimming and J lost 6 bases; unmatched junction nucleotides: 4. Germline V gene data show CDR1 as SQVTM and CDR2 as ANQGSEA. This CDR3 has 12 amino acids. The CDR3 sequence: CSVGAGVQTQYF. As DNA, the CDR3 is TGCAGCGTTGGAGCGGGAGTACAGACCCAGTACTTC.